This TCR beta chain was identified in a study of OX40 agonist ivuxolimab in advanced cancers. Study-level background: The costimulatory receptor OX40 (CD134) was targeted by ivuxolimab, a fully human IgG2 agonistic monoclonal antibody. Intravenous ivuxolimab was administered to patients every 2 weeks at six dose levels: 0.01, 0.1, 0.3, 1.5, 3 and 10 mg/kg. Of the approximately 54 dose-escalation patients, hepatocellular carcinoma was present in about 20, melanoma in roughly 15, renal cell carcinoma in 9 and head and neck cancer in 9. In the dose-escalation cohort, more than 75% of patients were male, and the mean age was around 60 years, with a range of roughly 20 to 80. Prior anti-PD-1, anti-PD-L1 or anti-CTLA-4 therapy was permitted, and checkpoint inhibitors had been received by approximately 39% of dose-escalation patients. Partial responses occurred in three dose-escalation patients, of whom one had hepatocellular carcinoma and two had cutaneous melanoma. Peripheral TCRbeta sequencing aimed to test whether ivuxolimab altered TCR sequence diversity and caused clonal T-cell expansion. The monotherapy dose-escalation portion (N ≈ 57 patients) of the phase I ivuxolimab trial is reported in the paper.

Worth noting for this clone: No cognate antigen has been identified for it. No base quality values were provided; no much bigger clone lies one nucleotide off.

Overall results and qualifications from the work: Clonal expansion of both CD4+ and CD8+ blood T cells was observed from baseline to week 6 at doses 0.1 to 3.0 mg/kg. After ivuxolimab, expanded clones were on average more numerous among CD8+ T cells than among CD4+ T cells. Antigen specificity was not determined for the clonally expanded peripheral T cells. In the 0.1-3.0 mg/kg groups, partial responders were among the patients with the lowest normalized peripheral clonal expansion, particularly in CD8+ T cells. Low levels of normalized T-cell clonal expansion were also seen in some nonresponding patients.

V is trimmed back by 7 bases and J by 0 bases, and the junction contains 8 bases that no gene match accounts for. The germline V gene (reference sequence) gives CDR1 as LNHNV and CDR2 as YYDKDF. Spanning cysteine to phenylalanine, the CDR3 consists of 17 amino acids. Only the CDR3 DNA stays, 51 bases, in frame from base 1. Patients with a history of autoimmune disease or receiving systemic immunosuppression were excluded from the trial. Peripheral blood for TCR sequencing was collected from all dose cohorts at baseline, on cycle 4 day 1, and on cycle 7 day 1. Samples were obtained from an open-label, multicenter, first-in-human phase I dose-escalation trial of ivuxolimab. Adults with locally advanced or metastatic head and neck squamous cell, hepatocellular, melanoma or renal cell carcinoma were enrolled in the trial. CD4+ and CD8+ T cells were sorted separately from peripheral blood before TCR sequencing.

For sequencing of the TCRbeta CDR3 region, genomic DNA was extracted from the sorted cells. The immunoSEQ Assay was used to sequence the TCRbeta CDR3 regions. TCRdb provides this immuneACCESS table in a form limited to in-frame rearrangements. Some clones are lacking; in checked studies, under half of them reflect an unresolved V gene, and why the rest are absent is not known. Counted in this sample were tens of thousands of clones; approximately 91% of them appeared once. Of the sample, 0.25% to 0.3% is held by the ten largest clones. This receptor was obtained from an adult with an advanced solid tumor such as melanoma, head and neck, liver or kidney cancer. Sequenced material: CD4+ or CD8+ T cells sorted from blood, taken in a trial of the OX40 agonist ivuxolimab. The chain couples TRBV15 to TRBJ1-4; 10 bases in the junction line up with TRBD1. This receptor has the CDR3 CATTIKGQGATNEKLFF. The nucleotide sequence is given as TGTGCCACCACCATAAAAGGACAGGGGGCAACTAATGAAAAACTGTTTTTT.